The T cell receptor (beta chain) under discussion was sequenced for a study of control samples from healthy donors and cancer patients. Per the germline V gene, CDR1 is ENHRY and CDR2 is SYGVKD. This CDR3 is built from 14 residues. V lost 3 bases to trimming and J lost 9 bases; unmatched junction nucleotides: 5. Repertoires were generated with immunoSEQ multiplex PCR, while TCRdb's copy carries only in-frame clones and drops some. This sample has about 94,000 clones, with 90% found just once. The chain couples TRBV10-3 to TRBJ2-1; 10 nucleotides agree with TRBD2. The receptor was derived from a woman younger than 30 in good health. The sequencing sample was made of blood. CDR3 residues: CAISESGGAGEQFF. For the CDR3, the DNA is TGTGCCATCAGTGAAAGCGGGGGGGCCGGTGAGCAGTTCTTC.